This TCR beta chain was recorded in a study of breast tumors, draining lymph nodes, adjacent tissues. This CDR3 has 12 residues. The germline gives CDR1 DFQATT, CDR2 SNEGSKA (reference sequence). V dropped 6 bases and J dropped 4; count of bases not matched to a gene: 5. Samples came from axillary lymph nodes draining the breast cancer. TCRdb re-analysed the multiplex PCR reads in MiXCR, keeping a single row per CDR3 protein. The table lists about 220,000 distinct CDR3 sequences, under 35% of them singletons, with approximately 3.7% in the top ten. Findings of the study overall: The lymph node origin of tumor T cells was framed as consistent with a hypothesis, not demonstrated. Tumor repertoires ranked between lymph nodes and nontumor tissue in diversity, with V and J gene preferences. The data were judged consistent with most tumor T cells coming from lymph node and expanding in tumor. Luminal-like breast cancer showed significantly higher tumor–nontumor repertoire similarity than basal-like.

Points on this clonotype: The antigen is undetermined.

V is TRBV20-1 and J is TRBJ2-7, with 8 bases that match TRBD1. The sequencing input was axillary lymph node tissue. The source of this sequence is a female donor with breast cancer. Some clones in this sample may be carry-over from other donors' samples. The CDR3 protein is CSAWRDRYEQYF. DNA for the CDR3: TGCAGTGCCTGGAGGGACAGGTACGAGCAGTACTTC.